Listed below are T cell receptor beta chains from one sample, sequenced in a study of T cell responses to AZD1222 COVID-19 vaccine. The repertoire was sequenced with immunoSEQ multiplex PCR; TCRdb's copy has only in-frame clones and lacks some. The repertoire has some 150,000 clones, around nine tenths of them found once; the top ten carry more than 1.3%. This material consisted of peripheral blood, taken 28 days after the second AZD1222 dose. These receptors all stem from an adult who received the AZD1222 COVID-19 vaccine. CDR3s include the opening cysteine and the closing phenylalanine or tryptophan. Each record gives: D gene, V gene, clone size, J gene, CDR3 DNA, CDR3 protein. The D gene is left open where the match is weak. Expanded clones get a size class; other rows say once, few or many, or leave the size out.

D: NA; V: TRBV28; size: NA; J: TRBJ2-1; DNA: TGTGCCAGCAGTTTATCATTTGGTGTTGGGCACAATGAGCAGTTCTTC; CDR3: CASSLSFGVGHNEQFF
D: NA; V: TRBV4-2; size: NA; J: TRBJ2-6; DNA: TGTGCCAGCAGCCAAGAAGCCTGGTCGGGGACTGGGGCCAACGTCCTGACTTTC; CDR3: CASSQEAWSGTGANVLTF
D: TRBD2; V: TRBV7-2; size: NA; J: TRBJ2-7; DNA: TGTGCCAGCAGCTTAATGGGGGGGGAATACGAGCAGTACTTC; CDR3: CASSLMGGEYEQYF
D: TRBD2; V: TRBV9; size: NA; J: TRBJ2-1; DNA: TGTGCCAGCAGCGTAAGACTAGCGGGAGGGCCCAATGAGCAGTTCTTC; CDR3: CASSVRLAGGPNEQFF
D: NA; V: TRBV5-1; size: NA; J: TRBJ2-1; DNA: TGCGCCAGCAGCCTCGGGGCGCCCAATGAGCAGTTCTTC; CDR3: CASSLGAPNEQFF
D: NA; V: TRBV6-5; size: once; J: TRBJ1-2; DNA: TGTGCCAGCATCGGGGCCACAGGGTTGGGCAGGGGCTACACCTTC; CDR3: CASIGATGLGRGYTF
D: TRBD2; V: TRBV6-5; size: NA; J: TRBJ2-7; DNA: TGTGCCAGCAGTTCCCCCGGGGGGAGTACGTACGAGCAGTACTTC; CDR3: CASSSPGGSTYEQYF
D: NA; V: TRBV3-1/TRBV3-2; size: NA; J: TRBJ2-5; DNA: TGTGCCAGCAGCCAAGATCGGATGACCCAGTACTTC; CDR3: CASSQDRMTQYF
D: NA; V: TRBV28; size: NA; J: TRBJ1-3; DNA: TGTGCCAGCAGTTTACGGTCGACTGGAAACACCATATATTTT; CDR3: CASSLRSTGNTIYF
D: TRBD2; V: TRBV13; size: NA; J: TRBJ2-7; DNA: TGTGCCAGCAGCTCCACGGTCCCGGGACTCAGGGAGGGGCTCTACGAGCAGTACTTC; CDR3: CASSSTVPGLREGLYEQYF